The 23 T cell receptor beta chains reported below all come from one sample, sequenced in a study of shared clonotypes between healthy human individuals. Repertoires were generated with immunoSEQ multiplex PCR, while TCRdb's copy carries only in-frame clones and drops some. This table has 2 million to 2.5 million clones, more than 85% appearing once. The specimen sequenced was naive CD4+ T cells from PBMCs. Described subset: CD45RA+ positively selected. These receptors came from a man aged 18 to 29 in good health. Some clones in this sample may be carry-over from other donors' samples.

This sequence joins TRBV9 and TRBJ2-3, with a weak D call TRBD2 (6 bases). CDR3 length: 16 residues. Looked up from germline, CDR1 is SGDLS and CDR2 is YYNGEE. The germline V and J ends were trimmed by 0 bases and 2 bases, with 13 bases remaining between them. The DNA for the CDR3 is TGTGCCAGCAGCGTAGTGGGGCGGGGCCTCACAGATACGCAGTATTTT. Encoded protein: CASSVVGRGLTDTQYF.

The gene calls are TRBV6-5 and TRBJ2-2; weak D call: TRBD1 (5 bases). This CDR3 comprises 14 residues. Germline CDR1 and CDR2: MNHEY and SVGAGI. Between the trimmed V and J ends, which lost 5 bases and 0 bases, there was a span of 7 bases. CDR3 sequence: CASSRQPNTGELFF. The CDR3 nucleotides read TGTGCCAGCAGTCGACAGCCGAACACCGGGGAGCTGTTTTTT.

This sequence joins TRBV19 and TRBJ1-5, with D hard to call. The V gene's germline CDR1 is LNHDA and CDR2 SQIVND (reference sequence). Deletions cut 3 bases from V and 7 bases from J, with 10 bases between. The length of the CDR3 is 13 residues. As DNA, the CDR3 is TGTGCCAGTAGTATTCCCCTTGGCCAGCCCCAGCATTTT. Amino acid sequence: CASSIPLGQPQHF.

Comments on this clone: This specimen includes other DNA sequences encoding the same CDR3. The V call is TRBV7-2, the J call TRBJ1-3; D remains ambiguous. There are 12 residues in the CDR3. In germline, CDR1 is SGHTA, CDR2 FQGNSA. The V gene lost 3 bases and the J gene lost 1 base, with 1 base spanning the gap. The CDR3 spells CASSFSGNTIYF. The CDR3 region has the DNA TGTGCCAGCAGCTTTTCTGGAAACACCATATATTTT.

The rearrangement uses TRBV2 and TRBJ2-3, with 10 bases aligning to TRBD2. The CDR3 totals 15 residues. From germline, CDR1 is SNHLY and CDR2 FYNNEI. J was trimmed by 6 bases and V by 6 bases; bases with no gene match: 9. This CDR3 is CASSREAGGVDTQYF. DNA of the CDR3: TGTGCCAGCAGCCGAGAAGCGGGAGGGGTGGATACGCAGTATTTT.

CDR3 DNA: TGTGCCAGCAGCCGAAATCGCGGGGGGCTGGGCGGGGAGCTGTTTTTT. Its protein is CASSRNRGGLGGELFF. The chain carries TRBV11-2 and TRBJ2-2, with 8 bases lining up with TRBD2. Germline V gene sequence: CDR1 SGHAT, CDR2 FQNNGV. This CDR3 comprises 16 residues. Trimming removed 5 bases from V and 7 bases from J; junction bases left unmatched: 12. Full variable domain (remainder filled in from reference TRBV11-2 and TRBJ2-2): EAGVAQSPRYKIIEKRQSVAFWCNPISGHATLYWYQQILGQGPKLLIQFQNNGVVDDSQLPKDRFSAERLKGVDSTLKIQPAKLEDSAVYLCASSRNRGGLGGELFFGEGSRLTVL.

This chain joins TRBV7-2 and TRBJ2-7, with 8 bases that match TRBD2. CDR3 length: 15 amino acids. Germline V gene sequence: CDR1 SGHTA, CDR2 FQGNSA. J was trimmed by 2 bases and V by 5 bases; bases with no gene match: 8. CDR3 nucleotides: TGTGCCAGCAGCCGCCTGGGACTAGTTACCTACGAGCAGTACTTC. Its translation is CASSRLGLVTYEQYF.

Note on this clone: The same CDR3 also results from other DNA sequences found in this sample. V and J are TRBV5-1 and TRBJ1-2, with D perhaps matching TRBD1 (5 bases). Germline V CDR1 and CDR2: SGHRS, YFSETQ. This CDR3 contains 14 residues. Trimming left V 4 bases short and J 0 bases short, with 10 bases between. The CDR3 DNA sequence: TGCGCCAGCAGCCTCGACAGAACTAACTATGGCTACACCTTC. It is translated as CASSLDRTNYGYTF.

The chain has TRBV25-1 and TRBJ2-3; 7 bases are shared with TRBD1. The length of the CDR3 is 16 residues. Germline CDR1 reads MGHDK; CDR2 reads SYGVNS. V lost 2 bases, J lost 2 bases, and 7 bases stayed unmatched. The DNA of the CDR3 is TGTGCCAGCAGTGAAGCCCCGGGACAGCTCACAGATACGCAGTATTTT. Protein product: CASSEAPGQLTDTQYF.

The rearrangement joins TRBV7-8 to TRBJ1-1; TRBD1 agrees at 8 bases. Trimming cost V 4 bases and J 3 bases; bases outside gene matches: 7. Germline loops: CDR1 SGHVS, CDR2 FQNEAQ. The CDR3 extends over 15 amino acids. The CDR3 protein is CASSSLGQVDTEAFF. As DNA, the CDR3 is TGTGCCAGCAGCTCGTTGGGACAGGTCGACACTGAAGCTTTCTTT.

In its sample, this clone was seen a few times. Other DNA sequences in the same sample also yield this CDR3. This chain links TRBV6-6 with TRBJ1-4; D is uncertain. Germline V lookup: CDR1 MNHNY, CDR2 SVGAGI (reference sequence). The V and J ends lost 2 bases and 8 bases respectively, with 3 bases between them. This CDR3 contains 11 residues. The CDR3 reads CASSYREKLFF. The CDR3 DNA reads as TGTGCCAGCAGTTACAGGGAAAAACTGTTTTTT.

The chain recombines TRBV7-2 with TRBJ1-3; 9 bases map to TRBD1. The CDR3 has 14 amino acids. From germline, CDR1 is SGHTA and CDR2 FQGNSA. The junction had 3 bases not matched to a gene; V was cut back by 1 base and J by 8 bases. The DNA of the CDR3 is TGTGCCAGCAGCTTAGGGACAGGGGTGGACACCATATATTTT. Its translation: CASSLGTGVDTIYF.

The chain joins TRBV18 to TRBJ1-2, with 9 positions matching TRBD1. The germline V gene has CDR1 KGHSH and CDR2 LQKENI. CDR3 size: 15 residues. J was trimmed by 3 bases and V by 5 bases; bases with no gene match: 7. This CDR3 reads CASSSGQGLYYGYTF. In DNA form, the CDR3 reads TGTGCCAGCTCATCTGGACAGGGGCTCTACTATGGCTACACCTTC.

This chain links TRBV11-1 with TRBJ2-5; possibly TRBD1 for D (6 bases). The CDR3 is 12 amino acids. The V end lost 5 bases, the J end lost 5 bases, and 9 bases lay between the germline ends. Germline V gene data show CDR1 as SGHAT and CDR2 as FQDESV (reference sequence). This CDR3 is CASSRDRETQYF. CDR3 sequence (DNA): TGTGCCAGCAGCCGCGACAGGGAGACCCAGTACTTC.

The chain uses TRBV10-3 and TRBJ1-2; 7 bases match TRBD1. V lost 5 bases, J lost 3 bases, and 3 bases stayed unmatched. There are 13 residues in the CDR3. The germline V gene encodes CDR1 ENHRY and CDR2 SYGVKD. This chain's CDR3 is CAISKTGDYGYTF. CDR3 bases: TGTGCCATCAGTAAAACAGGGGACTATGGCTACACCTTC.

This chain connects TRBV11-2 to TRBJ1-1, with TRBD1 matching 7 bases. Per germline, CDR1 SGHAT and CDR2 FQNNGV. J gave up 4 bases and V 4 bases, and 9 bases lay outside the gene matches. The CDR3 extends over 15 amino acids. The CDR3 nucleotides read TGTGCCAGCAGCTCGCTCGACAGGGCGGGCACTGAAGCTTTCTTT. This gives the protein CASSSLDRAGTEAFF.

This chain joins TRBV19 and TRBJ2-3, with TRBD2 matching 13 bases. This CDR3 has 16 amino acids. CDR1 is LNHDA, CDR2 SQIVND, per germline (reference sequence). V was pared by 3 bases and J by 6 bases, with 6 bases of the junction left unmatched. CDR3 sequence reads: CASSMALAGGRDTQYF. CDR3 in DNA: TGTGCCAGTAGTATGGCACTAGCGGGAGGGCGGGATACGCAGTATTTT.

This rearrangement joins TRBV5-1 to TRBJ2-3, with 10 bases aligning to TRBD2. The CDR3 extends over 18 amino acids. Germline V gene data show CDR1 as SGHRS and CDR2 as YFSETQ. V was pared by 1 base and J by 0 bases, with 8 bases of the junction left unmatched. CDR3: CASSLLAGGDSSTDTQYF. The CDR3 nucleotides are TGCGCCAGCAGCTTGTTAGCGGGGGGAGATTCTAGCACAGATACGCAGTATTTT.

The chain has TRBV7-2 and TRBJ1-3; tentative D call: TRBD1 (6 bases). Looked up from germline, CDR1 is SGHTA and CDR2 is FQGNSA. This CDR3 contains 15 residues. V was pared by 3 bases and J by 0 bases, with 9 bases between. CDR3 DNA sequence: TGTGCCAGCAGCTTCGACAGGTCCTCTGGAAACACCATATATTTT. It is translated as CASSFDRSSGNTIYF.

To note about this clone: This sample includes further DNA sequences coding for the same CDR3. The chain is built from TRBV11-2 and TRBJ2-3; a weak D match, TRBD2 (6 bases). V was pared by 2 bases and J by 0 bases, with 9 bases between. This CDR3 comprises 15 residues. CDR1 and CDR2 from the germline V gene are SGHAT and FQNNGV. The CDR3 protein is CASSLLALSTDTQYF. CDR3 coding DNA: TGTGCCAGCAGCTTACTAGCGCTGAGCACAGATACGCAGTATTTT. The variable domain in full, completed from reference TRBV11-2 and TRBJ2-3, reads EAGVAQSPRYKIIEKRQSVAFWCNPISGHATLYWYQQILGQGPKLLIQFQNNGVVDDSQLPKDRFSAERLKGVDSTLKIQPAKLEDSAVYLCASSLLALSTDTQYFGPGTRLTVL.

The V call is TRBV5-1, the J call TRBJ2-3; 8 bases match TRBD2. This CDR3 contains 14 residues. CDR1 and CDR2 from the germline V gene are SGHRS and YFSETQ. V lost 0 bases to trimming and J lost 4 bases; unmatched junction nucleotides: 1. This CDR3 is CASSLVAGSDTQYF. DNA for the CDR3: TGCGCCAGCAGCTTGGTAGCGGGGTCAGATACGCAGTATTTT.

The rearrangement joins TRBV5-1 to TRBJ2-7; D possibly corresponds to TRBD1 (7 bases). The CDR3 loop spans 16 amino acids. Trimming stripped 4 bases from V and 0 bases from J, with 17 bases between. Germline CDR1 and CDR2: SGHRS and YFSETQ. The CDR3 reads CASSPGGWDSSYEQYF. The CDR3, as DNA: TGCGCCAGCAGCCCCGGGGGATGGGACAGCTCCTACGAGCAGTACTTC.

The J gene is TRBJ1-4, the V gene TRBV19; D might be TRBD1 (5 bases). CDR1 LNHDA and CDR2 SQIVND come from the germline V gene (reference sequence). Trimming took 5 bases from V and 8 from J, leaving 18 bases between them. This CDR3 comprises 15 residues. CDR3 in amino acids: CASSSNDPGREKLFF. DNA for the CDR3: TGTGCCAGTAGTTCAAATGATCCAGGGCGGGAAAAACTGTTTTTT.